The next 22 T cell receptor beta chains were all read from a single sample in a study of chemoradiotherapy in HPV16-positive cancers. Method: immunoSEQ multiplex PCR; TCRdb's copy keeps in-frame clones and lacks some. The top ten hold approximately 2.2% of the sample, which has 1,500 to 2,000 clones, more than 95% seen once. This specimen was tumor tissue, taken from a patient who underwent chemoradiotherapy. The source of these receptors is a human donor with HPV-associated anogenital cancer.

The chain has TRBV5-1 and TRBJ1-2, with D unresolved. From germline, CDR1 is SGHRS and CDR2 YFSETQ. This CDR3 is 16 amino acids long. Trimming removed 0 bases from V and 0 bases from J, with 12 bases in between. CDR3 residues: CASSLDAGRANYGYTF. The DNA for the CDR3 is TGCGCCAGCAGCTTGGATGCTGGCCGGGCTAACTATGGCTACACCTTC.

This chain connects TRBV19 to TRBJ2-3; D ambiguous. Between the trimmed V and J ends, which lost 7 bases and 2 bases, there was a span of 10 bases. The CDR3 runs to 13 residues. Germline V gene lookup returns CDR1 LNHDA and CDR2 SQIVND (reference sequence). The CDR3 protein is CASKAGDTDTQYF. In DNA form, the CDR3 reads TGTGCCAGTAAGGCCGGAGACACAGATACGCAGTATTTT.

The CDR3 DNA sequence: TGTGCCAGCAGCGTAACCCGGGCTGGGGGATACAATGAGCAGTTCTTC. Translation: CASSVTRAGGYNEQFF. The rearrangement joins TRBV9 to TRBJ2-1; D could derive from TRBD1 or TRBD2 (5 bases each). CDR1 and CDR2 (germline): SGDLS, YYNGEE. Trimming left V 1 base short and J 4 bases short, with 15 bases between. CDR3 size: 16 residues.

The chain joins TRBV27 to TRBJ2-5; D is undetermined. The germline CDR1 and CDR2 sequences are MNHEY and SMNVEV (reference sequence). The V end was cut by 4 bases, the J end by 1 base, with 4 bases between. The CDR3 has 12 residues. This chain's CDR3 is CASSSGQETQYF. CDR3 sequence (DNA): TGTGCCAGCAGTTCCGGCCAAGAGACCCAGTACTTC.

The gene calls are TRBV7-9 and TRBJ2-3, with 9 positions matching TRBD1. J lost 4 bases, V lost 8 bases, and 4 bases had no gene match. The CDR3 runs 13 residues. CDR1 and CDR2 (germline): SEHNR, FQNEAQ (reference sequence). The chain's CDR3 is CASGQGNADTQYF. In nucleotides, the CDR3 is TGTGCCAGCGGACAGGGGAACGCAGATACGCAGTATTTT.

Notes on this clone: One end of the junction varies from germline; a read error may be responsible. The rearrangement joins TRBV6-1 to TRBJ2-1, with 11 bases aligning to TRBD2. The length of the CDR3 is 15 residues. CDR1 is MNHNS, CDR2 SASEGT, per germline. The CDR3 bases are TGTGCCAGCAGTACCATAGCGGGGGGGCTGAATGAGCGGTTCTTC. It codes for CASSTIAGGLNERFF.

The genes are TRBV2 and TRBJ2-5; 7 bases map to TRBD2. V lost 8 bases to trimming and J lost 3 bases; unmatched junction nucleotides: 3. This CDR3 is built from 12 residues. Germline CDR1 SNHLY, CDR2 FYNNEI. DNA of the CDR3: TGTGCCAGCGGGGGGGTGGAAGAGACCCAGTACTTC. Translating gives CASGGVEETQYF.

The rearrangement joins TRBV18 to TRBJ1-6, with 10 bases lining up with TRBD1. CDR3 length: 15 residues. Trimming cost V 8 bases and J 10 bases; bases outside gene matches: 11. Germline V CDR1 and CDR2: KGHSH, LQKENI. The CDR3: CASRDGQGVKSPLHF. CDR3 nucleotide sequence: TGTGCCAGCCGAGATGGACAGGGGGTTAAGTCACCCCTCCACTTT.

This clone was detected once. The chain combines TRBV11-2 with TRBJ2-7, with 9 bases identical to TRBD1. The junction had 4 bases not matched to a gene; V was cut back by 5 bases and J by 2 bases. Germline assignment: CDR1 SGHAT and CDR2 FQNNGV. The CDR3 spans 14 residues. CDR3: CASSPGQGPYEQYF. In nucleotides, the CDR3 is TGTGCCAGCAGCCCAGGACAGGGGCCCTACGAGCAGTACTTC.

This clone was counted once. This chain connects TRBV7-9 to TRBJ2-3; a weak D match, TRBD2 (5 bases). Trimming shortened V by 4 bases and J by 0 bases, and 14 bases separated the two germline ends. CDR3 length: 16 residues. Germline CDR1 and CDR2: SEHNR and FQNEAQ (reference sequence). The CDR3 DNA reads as TGTGCCAGCAGCTACTTCGAAGCGGCTAGCACAGATACGCAGTATTTT. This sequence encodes CASSYFEAASTDTQYF.

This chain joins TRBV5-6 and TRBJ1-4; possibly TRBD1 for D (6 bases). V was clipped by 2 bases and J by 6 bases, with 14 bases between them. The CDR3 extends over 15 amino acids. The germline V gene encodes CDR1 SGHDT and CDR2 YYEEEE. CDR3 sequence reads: CASSFWGLGDEKLFF. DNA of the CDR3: TGTGCCAGCAGCTTCTGGGGGCTGGGAGATGAAAAACTGTTTTTT.

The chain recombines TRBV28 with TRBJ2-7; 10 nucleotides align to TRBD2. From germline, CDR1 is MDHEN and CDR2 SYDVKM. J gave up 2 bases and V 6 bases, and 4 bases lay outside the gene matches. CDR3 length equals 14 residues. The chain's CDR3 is CASRISGGTYEQYF. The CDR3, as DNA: TGTGCCAGCAGAATTAGCGGGGGGACCTACGAGCAGTACTTC. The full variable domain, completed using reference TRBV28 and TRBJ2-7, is DVKVTQSSRYLVKRTGEKVFLECVQDMDHENMFWYRQDPGLGLRLIYFSYDVKMKEKGDIPEGYSVSREKKERFSLILESASTNQTSMYLCASRISGGTYEQYFGPGTRLTVT.

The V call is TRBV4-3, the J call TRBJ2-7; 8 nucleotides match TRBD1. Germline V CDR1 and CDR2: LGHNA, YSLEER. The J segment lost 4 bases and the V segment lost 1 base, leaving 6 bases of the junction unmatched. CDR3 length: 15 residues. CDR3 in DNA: TGCGCCAGCAGCCAAGGGGGTGGGACAGGATACGAGCAGTACTTC. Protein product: CASSQGGGTGYEQYF.

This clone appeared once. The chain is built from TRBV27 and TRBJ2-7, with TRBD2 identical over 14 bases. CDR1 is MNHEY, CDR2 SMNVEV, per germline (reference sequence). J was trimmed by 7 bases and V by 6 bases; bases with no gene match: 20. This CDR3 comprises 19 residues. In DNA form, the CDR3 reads TGTGCCAGCAGGGGGTCGGGACAGGGGACTAGCGGGAGTGGTCGTGAGCAGTACTTC. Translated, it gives CASRGSGQGTSGSGREQYF.

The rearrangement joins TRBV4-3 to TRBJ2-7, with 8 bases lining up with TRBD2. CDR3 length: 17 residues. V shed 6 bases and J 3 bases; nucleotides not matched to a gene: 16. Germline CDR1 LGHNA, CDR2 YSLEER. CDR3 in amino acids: CASSRLSGGDIIYEQYF. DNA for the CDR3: TGCGCCAGCAGTCGATTAAGCGGGGGCGATATTATCTACGAGCAGTACTTC.

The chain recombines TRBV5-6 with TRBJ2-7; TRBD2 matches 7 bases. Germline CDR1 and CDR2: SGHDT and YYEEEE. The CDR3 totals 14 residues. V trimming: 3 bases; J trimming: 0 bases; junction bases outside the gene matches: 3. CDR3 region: CASSSRGDSYEQYF. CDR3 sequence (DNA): TGTGCCAGCAGCTCTCGGGGGGACTCCTACGAGCAGTACTTC.

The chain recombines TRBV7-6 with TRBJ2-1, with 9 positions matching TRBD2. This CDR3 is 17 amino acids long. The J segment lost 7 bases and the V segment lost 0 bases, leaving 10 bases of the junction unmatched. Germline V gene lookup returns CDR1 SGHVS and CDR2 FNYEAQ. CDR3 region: CASSLARVLAGPNEQFF. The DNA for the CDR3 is TGTGCCAGCAGCTTAGCGAGGGTACTAGCGGGCCCTAATGAGCAGTTCTTC.

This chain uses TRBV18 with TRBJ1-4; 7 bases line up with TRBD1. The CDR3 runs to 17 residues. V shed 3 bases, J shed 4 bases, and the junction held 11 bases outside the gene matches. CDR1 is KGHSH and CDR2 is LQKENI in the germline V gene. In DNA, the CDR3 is TGTGCCAGCTCACCCCGCCAGGGGGGCGTTCGTAATGAAAAACTGTTTTTT. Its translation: CASSPRQGGVRNEKLFF.

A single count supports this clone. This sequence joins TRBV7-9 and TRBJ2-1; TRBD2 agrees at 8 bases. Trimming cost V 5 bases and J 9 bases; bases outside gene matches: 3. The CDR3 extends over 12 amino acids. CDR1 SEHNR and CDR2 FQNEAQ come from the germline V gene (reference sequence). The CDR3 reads CASSQTSGEQFF. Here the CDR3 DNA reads TGTGCCAGCAGCCAAACTAGCGGTGAGCAGTTCTTC. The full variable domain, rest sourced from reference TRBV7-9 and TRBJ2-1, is DTGVSQNPRHKITKRGQNVTFRCDPISEHNRLYWYRQTLGQGPEFLTYFQNEAQLEKSRLLSDRFSAERPKGSFSTLEIQRTEQGDSAMYLCASSQTSGEQFFGPGTRLTVL.

The CDR3 DNA reads TGTGCCAGCAGCTTAGGTTCCGGTTATAATTCACCCCTCCACTTT. The encoded protein is CASSLGSGYNSPLHF. This sequence joins TRBV7-2 and TRBJ1-6; no clear D. Per the germline V gene, CDR1 is SGHTA and CDR2 is FQGNSA. The germline V and J ends were trimmed by 1 base and 4 bases, with 8 bases remaining between them. The CDR3 contains 15 residues.

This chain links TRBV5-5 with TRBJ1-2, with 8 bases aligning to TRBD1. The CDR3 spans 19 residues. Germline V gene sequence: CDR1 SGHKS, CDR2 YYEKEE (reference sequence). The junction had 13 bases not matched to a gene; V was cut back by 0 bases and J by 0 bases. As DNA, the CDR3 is TGTGCCAGCAGCTTGGTGCCCGTGACAGGGGATGAGGCTAACTATGGCTACACCTTC. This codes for CASSLVPVTGDEANYGYTF.

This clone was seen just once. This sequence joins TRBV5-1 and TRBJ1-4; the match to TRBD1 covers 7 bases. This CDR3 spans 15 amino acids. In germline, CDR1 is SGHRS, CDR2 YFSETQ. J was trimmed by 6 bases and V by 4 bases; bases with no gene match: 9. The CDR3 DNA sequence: TGCGCCAGCAGCATGGAGGGACAGTATCATGAAAAACTGTTTTTT. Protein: CASSMEGQYHEKLFF.